The 24 T cell receptor beta chains listed next were all sequenced from one sample in a study of T cells in Graves' hyperthyroidism and ophthalmopathy. Amplified TCR beta CDR3 regions derived from RNA transcripts. The HTBI set primed first-round TCR CDR3 RT-PCR. TCRdb reanalysed the multiplex PCR reads using MiXCR and keeps one entry per CDR3 protein. Of fewer than 400,000 distinct CDR3 sequences detected, around a sixth appear once; the ten largest clones hold about 27%. The sample comprised blood. These receptors all come from a young woman with Graves' hyperthyroidism that later progressed to Graves' ophthalmopathy.

Worth noting for this clonotype: This may be a read error, as it is one base from a much larger clone. The CDR3 loop is CASSPPGNYGYAF. The CDR3 DNA reads as TGTGCCAGCTCACCACCAGGGAACTATGGCTACGCCTTC. The chain links TRBV18 to TRBJ1-2; D is uncertain. There are 13 residues in the CDR3. Germline V gene sequence: CDR1 KGHSH, CDR2 LQKENI.

This clonotype has a handful of counts. The chain links TRBV30 to TRBJ2-1, with D perhaps matching TRBD2 (5 bases). CDR3 length: 14 residues. Trimming pared 1 base from V and 12 bases from J, leaving 19 bases between. From germline, CDR1 is GTSNPN and CDR2 SVGIG (reference sequence). CDR3 region: CAWSGILVRQLQFF. CDR3 in DNA: TGTGCCTGGAGTGGTATACTAGTGCGACAACTGCAGTTCTTC. Full variable domain (remainder filled in from reference TRBV30 and TRBJ2-1): SQTIHQWPATLVQPVGSPLSLECTVEGTSNPNLYWYRQAAGRGLQLLFYSVGIGQISSEVPQNLSASRPQDRQFILSSKKLLLSDSGFYLCAWSGILVRQLQFFGPGTRLTVL.

V gene TRBV10-3 combines with J gene TRBJ2-3, with 9 bases aligning to TRBD1. The CDR3 contains 15 residues. CDR1 is ENHRY and CDR2 is SYGVKD in the germline V gene. The V segment lost 7 bases and the J segment 2 bases; nucleotides outside the gene matches: 7. The CDR3 region is CAITRGQGPTDTQYF. For the CDR3, the DNA is TGTGCCATCACCAGGGGACAGGGACCCACAGATACGCAGTATTTT.

This clonotype was recorded many times. The CDR3 sequence is CASTPPLGHGRDTQYF. The CDR3 bases are TGTGCCAGCACCCCACCGCTAGGACACGGCCGGGATACGCAGTATTTT. The rearrangement links TRBV7-9 to TRBJ2-3, with a tentative D call TRBD1 (5 bases). Per the germline V gene, CDR1 is SEHNR and CDR2 is FQNEAQ (reference sequence). The ends were cut back, 7 bases at V and 6 bases at J, with 23 bases in the middle. The CDR3 consists of 16 residues.

The V call is TRBV28, the J call TRBJ2-5, with 7 bases lining up with TRBD1. The CDR3 totals 14 residues. The V gene's germline CDR1 is MDHEN and CDR2 SYDVKM. Trimming at V came to 7 bases and at J to 5 bases, leaving 10 bases not matched to a gene. CDR3 sequence (DNA): TGTGCCAGCAAGGAACCCCGGGGACAGGAGACCCAGTACTTC. This gives the protein CASKEPRGQETQYF.

This clonotype was seen at least ten times. The rearrangement uses TRBV5-1 and TRBJ2-1, with 9 bases aligning to TRBD1. The V gene end was trimmed by 0 bases and the J gene end by 8 bases; junction bases not matched to a gene: 9. The CDR3 extends over 16 amino acids. Germline lookup yields CDR1 SGHRS and CDR2 YFSETQ. CDR3 in DNA: TGCGCCAGCAGCTTGGCCGGGACAGGGTACTGGGATGAGCAGTTCTTC. This translates into CASSLAGTGYWDEQFF.

The table lists this clonotype with many counts. The chain uses TRBV2 and TRBJ2-2, with D unresolved. The CDR3 is 14 amino acids. V dropped 0 bases and J dropped 4 bases, with 6 bases sitting between them. CDR1 SNHLY and CDR2 FYNNEI come from the germline V gene. The CDR3 DNA reads TGTGCCAGCAGTGAAGCGGTACCCACCGGGGAGCTGTTTTTT. Translating it yields CASSEAVPTGELFF.

The genes are TRBV6-1 and TRBJ2-2, with a tentative D call TRBD2 (5 bases). Germline assignment: CDR1 MNHNS and CDR2 SASEGT. Trimming took off 0 bases at V and 7 bases at J, with 15 bases between the two ends. The CDR3 is 16 residues long. The CDR3 coding sequence is TGTGCCAGCAGTGAAGCGGGCCTACTAGGGAGCGGGGAGCTGTTTTTT. Amino acid sequence: CASSEAGLLGSGELFF.

This chain connects TRBV10-3 to TRBJ2-7; D gene unclear. The V end lost 2 bases, the J end lost 2 bases, and 10 bases lay between the germline ends. CDR1 is ENHRY and CDR2 is SYGVKD in the germline V gene. The CDR3 extends over 14 amino acids. CDR3 sequence reads: CAISELHLTYEQYF. For the CDR3, the DNA is TGTGCCATCAGTGAGCTTCATCTTACCTACGAGCAGTACTTC.

The CDR3 DNA follows: TGCGCCAGCAGCCAATGGCGACAGGGCTACAATGAGCAGTTCTTC. Its translation: CASSQWRQGYNEQFF. V usage is TRBV4-1 and J usage is TRBJ2-1; 7 bases are a match to TRBD1. J lost 3 bases, V lost 2 bases, and 4 bases had no gene match. This CDR3 is built from 15 residues. Germline V gene sequence: CDR1 MGHRA, CDR2 YSYEKL.

Many counts were recorded for this clonotype. The rearrangement links TRBV6-2 or TRBV6-3 to TRBJ2-7; no clear D. Per the germline V gene, CDR1 is MNHEY and CDR2 is SVGEGT. V was cut by 4 bases and J by 2 bases, with 9 bases left in between. The CDR3 covers 13 residues. The CDR3 region has the DNA TGTGCCAGCAGTTTAAGGGCGCCCTACGAGCAGTACTTC. As protein: CASSLRAPYEQYF.

This clonotype was seen repeatedly, ten times or more. The chain links TRBV5-6 to TRBJ2-1, with D possibly matching TRBD2 (6 bases). The CDR3 extends over 17 amino acids. Per germline, CDR1 SGHDT and CDR2 YYEEEE. V shed 1 base and J shed 6 bases, with 20 bases lying between them. CDR3 loop: CASSLQSGDILGNEQFF. The CDR3 nucleotides read TGTGCCAGCAGCTTGCAATCGGGAGATATTCTAGGCAATGAGCAGTTCTTC. Full variable domain (outside the CDR3, taken from reference TRBV5-6 and TRBJ2-1): DAGVTQSPTHLIKTRGQQVTLRCSPKSGHDTVSWYQQALGQGPQFIFQYYEEEERQRGNFPDRFSGHQFPNYSSELNVNALLLGDSALYLCASSLQSGDILGNEQFFGPGTRLTVL.

The rearrangement uses TRBV7-8 and TRBJ2-3; D may correspond to TRBD1 or TRBD2 (5 bases each). CDR3 size: 15 residues. Looked up from germline, CDR1 is SGHVS and CDR2 is FQNEAQ. V was cut by 3 bases and J by 1 base, with 11 bases left in between. The CDR3 region is CASSFHGAGTDTQYF. CDR3 nucleotide sequence: TGTGCCAGCAGCTTCCACGGGGCCGGCACAGATACGCAGTATTTT.

This clonotype was detected only a few times. This chain connects TRBV4-1 to TRBJ2-7, with 8 nucleotides matching TRBD2. Germline V CDR1 and CDR2: MGHRA, YSYEKL. CDR3 size: 15 residues. Trimming took 0 bases from V and 4 from J; bases not matched to a gene: 5. Here the CDR3 reads CASSQDPSGRYEQYF. In DNA form, the CDR3 reads TGCGCCAGCAGCCAAGACCCCAGCGGGAGATACGAGCAGTACTTC.

At least ten counts were recorded for this clonotype. The genes are TRBV27 and TRBJ2-1, with a possible D match to TRBD2 (5 bases). V was trimmed by 2 bases and J by 0 bases, leaving 11 bases between them. This CDR3 is built from 16 residues. CDR1 MNHEY and CDR2 SMNVEV come from the germline V gene (reference sequence). CDR3: CASSLSSASSYNEQFF. The DNA of the CDR3 is TGTGCCAGCAGTTTAAGTAGCGCGAGCTCCTACAATGAGCAGTTCTTC.

This clonotype came up a few times. The gene calls are TRBV30 and TRBJ2-1; 12 nucleotides agree with TRBD2. V lost 2 bases to trimming and J lost 13 bases; unmatched junction nucleotides: 15. The CDR3 totals 16 residues. CDR1 and CDR2 (germline): GTSNPN, SVGIG (reference sequence). The chain's CDR3 is CAWSTFGLAGRTLQFF. DNA of the CDR3: TGTGCCTGGAGTACATTCGGACTAGCGGGACGGACGCTACAGTTCTTC.

In its sample, this clonotype was seen a few times. The rearrangement links TRBV7-9 to TRBJ2-2; 10 bases align to TRBD2. The length of the CDR3 is 16 residues. Trimming took 5 bases from V and 7 from J; bases not matched to a gene: 10. CDR1 is SEHNR and CDR2 is FQNEAQ in the germline V gene (reference sequence). The CDR3 sequence: CASSAVLAGVDGELFF. The CDR3 coding sequence is TGTGCCAGCAGCGCCGTGCTAGCGGGAGTGGACGGGGAGCTGTTTTTT. The complete variable domain, with remaining parts taken from reference TRBV7-9 and TRBJ2-2, reads DTGVSQNPRHKITKRGQNVTFRCDPISEHNRLYWYRQTLGQGPEFLTYFQNEAQLEKSRLLSDRFSAERPKGSFSTLEIQRTEQGDSAMYLCASSAVLAGVDGELFFGEGSRLTVL.

The table lists this clonotype with many counts. The rearrangement joins TRBV27 to TRBJ2-7; 9 bases are shared with TRBD1. The CDR3 has 14 amino acids. The V gene's germline CDR1 is MNHEY and CDR2 SMNVEV (reference sequence). Losses at the gene ends were 7 bases for V and 2 bases for J; bases not matched to a gene: 6. The CDR3 here is CASISQGATYEQYF. The DNA of the CDR3 is TGTGCCAGCATATCACAGGGGGCGACCTACGAGCAGTACTTC.

Ten or more counts support this clonotype. The V and J genes are TRBV28 and TRBJ1-1; 7 bases are a match to TRBD1. Looked up from germline, CDR1 is MDHEN and CDR2 is SYDVKM. This CDR3 has 15 residues. Trimming removed 8 bases from V and 5 bases from J; junction bases left unmatched: 14. The CDR3 loop reads CASVNRGTVLTEAFF. The CDR3 coding sequence is TGTGCCAGCGTTAACAGGGGCACGGTTTTGACTGAAGCTTTCTTT.

The V gene is TRBV9, the J gene TRBJ2-7, with 7 positions matching TRBD2. CDR3 length: 15 amino acids. Germline trimming cut 0 bases from V and 1 base from J; bases unmatched to any gene: 4. From germline, CDR1 is SGDLS and CDR2 YYNGEE. The CDR3 DNA sequence: TGTGCCAGCAGCGTAGAGCGGGAAGCATCCTACGAGCAGTACTTC. Translated: CASSVEREASYEQYF. The variable domain in full, with the rest retrieved from reference TRBV9 and TRBJ2-7, is DSGVTQTPKHLITATGQRVTLRCSPRSGDLSVYWYQQSLDQGLQFLIQYYNGEERAKGNILERFSAQQFPDLHSELNLSSLELGDSALYFCASSVEREASYEQYFGPGTRLTVT.

A few counts support this clonotype. The rearrangement joins TRBV27 to TRBJ2-3, with 7 bases fitting TRBD1. The CDR3 consists of 15 residues. V trimming: 3 bases; J trimming: 2 bases; junction bases outside the gene matches: 5. Per germline, CDR1 MNHEY and CDR2 SMNVEV (reference sequence). This chain's CDR3 is CASSFEGTATDTQYF. The CDR3, as DNA: TGTGCCAGCAGTTTTGAAGGGACAGCCACAGATACGCAGTATTTT.

This clonotype was seen at least ten times. V gene TRBV2 combines with J gene TRBJ1-5, with D uncertain. The germline CDR1 and CDR2 sequences are SNHLY and FYNNEI. V dropped 6 bases and J dropped 10 bases, with 10 bases sitting between them. There are 11 residues in the CDR3. CDR3 loop: CASRANTPQHF. CDR3 in DNA: TGTGCCAGCAGGGCAAACACCCCCCAGCATTTT. Combining the CDR3 with reference TRBV2 and TRBJ1-5 gives the whole variable domain EPEVTQTPSHQVTQMGQEVILRCVPISNHLYFYWYRQILGQKVEFLVSFYNNEISEKSEIFDDQFSVERPDGSNFTLKIRSTKLEDSAMYFCASRANTPQHFGDGTRLSIL.

This clonotype was seen at least ten times. One end of the junction varies from germline; a read error may be responsible. This chain joins TRBV20-1 and TRBJ2-3, with 10 bases lining up with TRBD2. The CDR3 totals 15 residues. Germline-derived CDR1 and CDR2 are DFQATT and SNEGSKA (reference sequence). CDR3 nucleotides: TGCAGTGCTCGAGACCCTAGCGGGAGTAGAGATACGCAGTATTTT. As protein: CSARDPSGSRDTQYF.

The J gene is TRBJ2-2, the V gene TRBV24-1, with D unresolved. Trimming shortened V by 4 bases and J by 1 base, and 9 bases separated the two germline ends. Germline V gene data show CDR1 as KGHDR and CDR2 as SFDVKD. This CDR3 has 15 amino acids. CDR3 sequence: CATSEFSGNTGELFF. In DNA, the CDR3 is TGTGCCACCAGTGAGTTCTCTGGGAACACCGGGGAGCTGTTTTTT.